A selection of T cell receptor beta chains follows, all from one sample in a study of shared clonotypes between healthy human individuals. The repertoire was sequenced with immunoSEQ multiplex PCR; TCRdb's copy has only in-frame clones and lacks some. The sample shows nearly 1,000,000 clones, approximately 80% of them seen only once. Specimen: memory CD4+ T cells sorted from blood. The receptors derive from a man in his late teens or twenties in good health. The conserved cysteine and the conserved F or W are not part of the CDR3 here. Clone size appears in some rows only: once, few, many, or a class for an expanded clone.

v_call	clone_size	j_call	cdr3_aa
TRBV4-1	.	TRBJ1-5	ASSPTDPNQPQH
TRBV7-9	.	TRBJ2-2	ASTLDNPNTGELF
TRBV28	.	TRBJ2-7	ASMSTLEREQY
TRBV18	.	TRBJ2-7	ASSPVLGEQY
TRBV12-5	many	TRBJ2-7	ASGLVRERRRYEQY
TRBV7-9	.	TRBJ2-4	ASSLAPGPKNIQY
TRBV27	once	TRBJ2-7	ASSSRGVTPYEQY
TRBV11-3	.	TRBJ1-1	ASSLMGGSEAF
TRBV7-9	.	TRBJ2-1	ASSLTSGGAINEQF
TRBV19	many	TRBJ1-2	ASREDAASYGYT
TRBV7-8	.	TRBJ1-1	ASSPSRGERTEAF
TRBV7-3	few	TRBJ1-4	ASSQTRTNEKLF
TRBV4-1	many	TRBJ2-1	ASSQAILGGSSYNEQF
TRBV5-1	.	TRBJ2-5	ASLPRAGGPQETQY
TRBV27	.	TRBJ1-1	ASSLHRGSTEAF
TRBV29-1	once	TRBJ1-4	SVVTGVGEKLF
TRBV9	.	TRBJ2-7	ASSRTGQGFHEQY
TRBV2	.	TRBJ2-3	ASSVRSDTQY
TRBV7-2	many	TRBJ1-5	ASSFGGVQPQH
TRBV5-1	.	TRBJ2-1	ASSTQAASSYNEQF
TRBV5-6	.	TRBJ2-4	ASSLAGTLAKNIQY
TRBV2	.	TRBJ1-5	ASSATGTGQPQH
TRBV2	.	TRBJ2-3	ASRRGGGAADTQY
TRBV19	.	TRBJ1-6	ASSGSGSYNSPLH
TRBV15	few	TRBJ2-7	ATSRDSSVREQY
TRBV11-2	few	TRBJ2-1	ASSSPSTSSYNEQF
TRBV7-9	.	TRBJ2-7	ASSSRRLAGDQHHEQY
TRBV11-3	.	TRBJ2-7	ASSLGVGTYEQY